What follows are 21 T cell receptor beta chains derived from one specimen sequenced in a study of cytomegalovirus exposure and HLA in healthy donors. Primers included in the PCR were 60 Vbeta and 13 Jbeta primers. Measured with immunoSEQ multiplex PCR; TCRdb has only the in-frame clones, and not every one. The data hold some 130,000 clones, with approximately 80% observed a single time. The sample consisted of PBMCs. These receptor sequences come from a middle-aged man in good health and CMV-seronegative.

This clone is a singleton in its sample. One end of the junction varies from germline; a read error may be responsible. V and J are TRBV4-3 and TRBJ2-7; 9 bases map to TRBD1. The CDR3 has 15 amino acids. Germline V gene lookup returns CDR1 LGHNA and CDR2 YSLEER. The CDR3 nucleotides are TGCGCCAGCAGCGAAGAGGGACAGGGCCCCTACGAGCAGTACTTC. It yields the protein CASSEEGQGPYEQYF.

The CDR3 spells CASSLVLGGANYGYTF. CDR3 coding DNA: TGTGCCAGCAGCTTAGTTTTAGGCGGAGCTAACTATGGCTACACCTTC. The chain links TRBV7-9 to TRBJ1-2; no clear D. CDR1 is SEHNR and CDR2 is FQNEAQ in the germline V gene (reference sequence). This CDR3 is built from 16 residues. Trimming pared 1 base from V and 0 bases from J, leaving 12 bases between.

V gene TRBV21-1 combines with J gene TRBJ1-2; the DNA was not compared with TRBD1, the D call given in the table. TRBV21-1 is labeled a pseudogene. This CDR3 is built from 13 residues. In DNA, the CDR3 is TGTGCCAGCAGGTACAGGGTAGACTATGGCTACACCTTC. It specifies CASRYRVDYGYTF.

The rearrangement joins TRBV7-2 to TRBJ2-3; 12 positions agree with TRBD2. The J segment lost 6 bases and the V segment lost 0 bases, leaving 4 bases of the junction unmatched. Germline CDR1 reads SGHTA; CDR2 reads FQGNSA. The CDR3 length is 16 residues. The CDR3 here is CASSLAGLAGVDTQYF. The CDR3 DNA follows: TGTGCCAGCAGCTTAGCGGGACTAGCGGGTGTGGATACGCAGTATTTT. The variable domain in full, with the rest retrieved from reference TRBV7-2 and TRBJ2-3, is GAGVSQSPSNKVTEKGKDVELRCDPISGHTALYWYRQSLGQGLEFLIYFQGNSAPDKSGLPSDRFSAERTGGSVSTLTIQRTQQEDSAVYLCASSLAGLAGVDTQYFGPGTRLTVL.

The chain links TRBV30 to TRBJ2-1, with TRBD2 identical over 9 bases. The CDR3 runs 14 residues. V gave up 1 base and J gave up 3 bases; unmatched junction bases: 1. The germline V gene has CDR1 GTSNPN and CDR2 SVGIG (reference sequence). CDR3: CAWSGLADYNEQFF. DNA for the CDR3: TGTGCCTGGAGTGGACTAGCGGACTACAATGAGCAGTTCTTC. The whole variable domain, filled in from reference TRBV30 and TRBJ2-1, reads SQTIHQWPATLVQPVGSPLSLECTVEGTSNPNLYWYRQAAGRGLQLLFYSVGIGQISSEVPQNLSASRPQDRQFILSSKKLLLSDSGFYLCAWSGLADYNEQFFGPGTRLTVL.

V usage is TRBV25-1 and J usage is TRBJ1-5; TRBD1 might be the D (5 bases). CDR3 length: 15 amino acids. With 4 bases removed from V and 4 bases from J, the gap between germline ends came to 14 bases. The germline V gene encodes CDR1 MGHDK and CDR2 SYGVNS. CDR3 bases: TGTGCCAGCAGTGCGACAGCTGGTACTAATCAGCCCCAGCATTTT. Its protein is CASSATAGTNQPQHF.

This rearrangement joins TRBV7-3 to TRBJ1-4; D not certain. The CDR3 covers 12 residues. Trimming removed 6 bases from V and 5 bases from J, with 7 bases in between. Germline loops: CDR1 SGHTA, CDR2 FQGTGA. CDR3 nucleotide sequence: TGTGCCAGCAGGCGGAGGAATGAAAAACTGTTTTTT. It encodes CASRRRNEKLFF.

This clone was observed a few times. The chain employs TRBV18 and TRBJ2-1, with TRBD1 as a possible D gene (5 bases). CDR1 and CDR2 from the germline V gene are KGHSH and LQKENI. There are 16 residues in the CDR3. Trimming took off 0 bases at V and 7 bases at J, with 16 bases between the two ends. In DNA, the CDR3 is TGTGCCAGCTCACCACCGGGGCGGAACCTTGGTAATGAGCAGTTCTTC. Protein: CASSPPGRNLGNEQFF.

The rearrangement uses TRBV7-9 and TRBJ1-5; 7 bases match TRBD1. The CDR3 loop spans 14 amino acids. Germline V CDR1 and CDR2: SEHNR, FQNEAQ (reference sequence). The junction had 5 bases not matched to a gene; V was cut back by 4 bases and J by 5 bases. The DNA for the CDR3 is TGTGCCAGCAGCTATACAGGGGTCCATCAGCCCCAGCATTTT. Encoded protein: CASSYTGVHQPQHF. The variable domain in full, completed from reference TRBV7-9 and TRBJ1-5, reads DTGVSQNPRHKITKRGQNVTFRCDPISEHNRLYWYRQTLGQGPEFLTYFQNEAQLEKSRLLSDRFSAERPKGSFSTLEIQRTEQGDSAMYLCASSYTGVHQPQHFGDGTRLSIL.

This clone was found a few times. This chain uses TRBV5-8 with TRBJ2-3; TRBD2 aligns across 10 bases. Looked up from germline, CDR1 is SGHTS and CDR2 is YDEGEE. V lost 0 bases to trimming and J lost 2 bases; unmatched junction nucleotides: 3. This CDR3 has 16 residues. The CDR3 nucleotides are TGTGCCAGCAGCTTGGCTAGCGGGGGAAACACAGATACGCAGTATTTT. Translating gives CASSLASGGNTDTQYF.

The rearrangement links TRBV7-6 to TRBJ2-5; 10 bases are shared with TRBD2. The germline CDR1 and CDR2 sequences are SGHVS and FNYEAQ. The ends lost 2 bases at V and 5 bases at J; junction bases unmatched: 8. The CDR3 spans 16 residues. The CDR3 DNA sequence: TGTGCCAGCAGCTTACGGCCTAGCGGGAGATCCGAGACCCAGTACTTC. It is translated as CASSLRPSGRSETQYF.

This clone appeared a few times. Other DNA sequences in the sample encode the same CDR3. This chain uses TRBV10-3 with TRBJ2-1, with TRBD1 matching over 10 bases. Losses at the gene ends were 4 bases for V and 5 bases for J; bases not matched to a gene: 8. The CDR3 has 16 amino acids. The germline V gene encodes CDR1 ENHRY and CDR2 SYGVKD. The CDR3 DNA is TGTGCCATCAGTGCCCCTCGGACAGGGGGGGACAATGAGCAGTTCTTC. It translates to CAISAPRTGGDNEQFF.

The rearrangement uses TRBV7-2 and TRBJ2-7; 8 bases agree with TRBD1. The CDR3 is 12 amino acids. Looked up from germline, CDR1 is SGHTA and CDR2 is FQGNSA. Losses at the gene ends were 5 bases for V and 12 bases for J; bases not matched to a gene: 9. CDR3 in DNA: TGTGCCAGCAGCCACGGACAGGGAAAAGCGTACTTC. This codes for CASSHGQGKAYF.

This clone was detected only a few times. The V and J genes are TRBV19 and TRBJ2-1; 9 bases fit TRBD1. V lost 3 bases, J lost 7 bases, and 4 bases stayed unmatched. From germline, CDR1 is LNHDA and CDR2 SQIVND (reference sequence). The CDR3 has 14 residues. The CDR3 DNA is TGTGCCAGTAGTATGGGACAGGGAGTAAATGAGCAGTTCTTC. It translates to CASSMGQGVNEQFF.

This chain connects TRBV5-1 to TRBJ1-1; the match to TRBD1 covers 8 bases. The CDR3 covers 12 residues. V lost 4 bases and J lost 8; bases outside the gene matches: 4. Per germline, CDR1 SGHRS and CDR2 YFSETQ. The CDR3 sequence: CASSVQGVEAFF. CDR3 bases: TGCGCCAGCAGCGTACAGGGGGTGGAAGCTTTCTTT.

The chain couples TRBV18 to TRBJ1-2, with unresolved D. CDR1 is KGHSH, CDR2 LQKENI, per germline. V dropped 2 bases and J dropped 5 bases, with 6 bases sitting between them. The length of the CDR3 is 12 residues. Here the CDR3 reads CASSPEQYGYTF. The CDR3 DNA follows: TGTGCCAGCTCACCAGAACAGTATGGCTACACCTTC.

J is TRBJ2-1 and V is TRBV6-1, with a weak D call TRBD2 (7 bases). V lost 4 bases, J lost 2 bases, and 15 bases lay in between. From germline, CDR1 is MNHNS and CDR2 SASEGT. The CDR3 contains 16 residues. The CDR3 nucleotides are TGTGCCAGCAGTGCGGGGGGCGCCACCACCTACAATGAGCAGTTCTTC. This codes for CASSAGGATTYNEQFF.

J is TRBJ2-7 and V is TRBV28, with 7 bases fitting TRBD2. In germline, CDR1 is MDHEN, CDR2 SYDVKM. The CDR3 loop spans 16 amino acids. V gave up 6 bases and J gave up 6 bases; unmatched junction bases: 17. The CDR3 nucleotides are TGTGCCAGCAGCTTCCGGTTGGGGGGGACCCTTGGCGAGCAGTACTTC. Protein product: CASSFRLGGTLGEQYF.

V is TRBV30 and J is TRBJ2-4; D perhaps matches TRBD1 (5 bases). V lost 2 bases, J lost 5 bases, and 10 bases lay in between. This CDR3 contains 13 residues. Looked up from germline, CDR1 is GTSNPN and CDR2 is SVGIG (reference sequence). The CDR3 sequence is CAWSPGRENIQYF. In nucleotides, the CDR3 is TGTGCCTGGAGTCCAGGCAGGGAAAACATTCAGTACTTC.

The chain has TRBV10-3 and TRBJ1-5, with TRBD1 matching 8 bases. J lost 6 bases, V lost 3 bases, and 7 bases had no gene match. Germline assignment: CDR1 ENHRY and CDR2 SYGVKD. The CDR3 has 15 residues. The CDR3 coding sequence is TGTGCCATCAGTGAAGGGCAGGGGGCAGCTCAGCCCCAGCATTTT. This sequence encodes CAISEGQGAAQPQHF.

This chain's CDR3 is CASSLARGREKLFF. CDR3 coding DNA: TGTGCCAGCAGCTTAGCGCGGGGGAGGGAAAAACTGTTTTTT. V and J are TRBV7-9 and TRBJ1-4; tentative D call: TRBD1 (5 bases). The germline V gene has CDR1 SEHNR and CDR2 FQNEAQ (reference sequence). V was trimmed by 0 bases and J by 8 bases, leaving 10 bases between them. CDR3 size: 14 residues.